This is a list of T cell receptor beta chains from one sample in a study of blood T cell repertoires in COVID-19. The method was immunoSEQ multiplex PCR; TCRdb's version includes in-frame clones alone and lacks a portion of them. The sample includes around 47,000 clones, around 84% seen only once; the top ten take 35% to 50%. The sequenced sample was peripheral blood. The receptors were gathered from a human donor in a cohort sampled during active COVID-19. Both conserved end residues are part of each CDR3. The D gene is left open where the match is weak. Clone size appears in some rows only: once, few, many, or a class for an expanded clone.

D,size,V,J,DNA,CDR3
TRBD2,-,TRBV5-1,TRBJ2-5,TGCGCCAGCAGCTTGGGGGGACTAGCGGGGGCCCAAGAGACCCAGTACTTC,CASSLGGLAGAQETQYF
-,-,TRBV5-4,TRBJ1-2,TGTGCCAGCAGCGAGGGAGAAAATACTAACTATGGCTACACCTTC,CASSEGENTNYGYTF
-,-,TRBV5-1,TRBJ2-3,TGCGCCAGCAGCTTTGGCAGGGGAACCACCAAGACAGATACGCAGTATTTT,CASSFGRGTTKTDTQYF
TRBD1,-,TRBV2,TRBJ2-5,TGTGCCAGCAGTGGGACAGGGTTAGAGACCCAGTACTTC,CASSGTGLETQYF
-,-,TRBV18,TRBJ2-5,TGTGCCACCTGTGGGGCCCAAGAGACCCAGTACTTC,CATCGAQETQYF
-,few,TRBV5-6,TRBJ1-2,TGTGCCAGCAGCTCCCTAATAACAGGGCTCAAGGGCTACACCTTC,CASSSLITGLKGYTF
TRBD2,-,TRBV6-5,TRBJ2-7,TGTGCCAGCAGTTTGGGAGGGCCCGGGTGGTCCTACGAGCAGTACTTC,CASSLGGPGWSYEQYF
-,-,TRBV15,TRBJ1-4,TGTGCCACCAGCAGAGATCTAGGCCAGGGCCCACTGTTTTTT,CATSRDLGQGPLFF
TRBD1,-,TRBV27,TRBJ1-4,TGTGCCAGCAGTACCCTCCGGGACAGTAATGAAAAACTGTTTTTT,CASSTLRDSNEKLFF
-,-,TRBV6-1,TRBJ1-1,TGTGCCAGCAGTGATGCAGGGTACACTGAAGCTTTCTTT,CASSDAGYTEAFF
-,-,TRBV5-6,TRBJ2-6,TGTGCCAGCACCTATAGAGGCCACTCTGGGGCCAACGTCCTGACTTTC,CASTYRGHSGANVLTF
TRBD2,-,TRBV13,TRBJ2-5,TGTGCCAGCAGCCAGGGAGGGCGAGGGCAAGAGACCCAGTACTTC,CASSQGGRGQETQYF
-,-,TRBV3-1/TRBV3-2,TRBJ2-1,TGTGCCAGCAGCCAAGATTTAGGGACAAATGAGCAGTTCTTC,CASSQDLGTNEQFF